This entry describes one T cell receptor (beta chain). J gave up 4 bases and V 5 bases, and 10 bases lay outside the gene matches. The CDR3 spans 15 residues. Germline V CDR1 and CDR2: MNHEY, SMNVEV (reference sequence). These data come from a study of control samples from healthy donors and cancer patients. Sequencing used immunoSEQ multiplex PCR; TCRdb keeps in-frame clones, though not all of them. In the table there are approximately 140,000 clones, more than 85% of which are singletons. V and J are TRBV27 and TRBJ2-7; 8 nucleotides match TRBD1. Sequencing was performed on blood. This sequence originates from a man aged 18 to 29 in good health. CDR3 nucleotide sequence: TGTGCCAGCAGTCAGACGGGACAGGCGTGGTACGAGCAGTACTTC. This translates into CASSQTGQAWYEQYF.